The TCR beta chain under discussion was sequenced for a study of blood T cell repertoires in COVID-19. At the level of the study: Samples representing acute and convalescent COVID-19 were sourced from the United States, Italy and Spain. Sources were T cells, B-cell-depleted T cells, or PBMCs; the material itself was cDNA or gDNA.

Original analysis: Reference gene primer amplification in the assay estimated nucleated cell counts. Produced via immunoSEQ multiplex PCR; TCRdb's table is partial and in-frame only. That table gives V, J and clone size, and the DNA gave D and trimming. The data hold some 47,000 clones, with 70% to 90% observed a single time. Germline V gene sequence: CDR1 LNHDA, CDR2 SQIVND (reference sequence). Trimming at V came to 7 bases and at J to 7 bases, leaving 11 bases not matched to a gene. The CDR3 is made up of 15 amino acids. The receptor's source is a woman of 80 years or more with acute or convalescent COVID-19. The chain carries TRBV19 and TRBJ2-1; 9 positions agree with TRBD1. Specimen: peripheral blood. The CDR3 DNA reads as TGTGCCAGTACCCCTGGGGACAGGGTCGATAATGAGCAGTTCTTC. Its translation: CASTPGDRVDNEQFF.